The clone carrying this TCR beta chain was detected ten times or more. Its antigen is as yet unknown. This specimen belongs to a study of early T cells in non-severe SARS-CoV-2 infection. Across the study: Sequencing input comprised bulk RNA from unsorted whole blood; chain pairing was not available.

General study points: VDJdb-based annotation leaned toward anti-spike CD8 responses and missed private and CD4 specificities.

Tagging with unique molecular identifiers was applied to individual cDNA molecules. One entry per CDR3 protein results from TCRdb running MiXCR on the 5' RACE reads. The data contain some 32,000 distinct CDR3 sequences, about 3.9% of them singletons. The specimen was whole blood. The receptor comes from an adult who was a healthcare worker with PCR-confirmed SARS-CoV-2 infection or an uninfected control (not recorded which).

The CDR3 coding sequence is TGTGCCAGCAGTTTTCGGCCCGGACGGGGACGGGGAGATACGCAGTATTTT. Its protein product is CASSFRPGRGRGDTQYF. This chain uses TRBV27 with TRBJ2-3, with D perhaps matching TRBD1 or TRBD2 (5 bases each). The CDR3 covers 17 residues. Between the trimmed V and J ends, which lost 3 bases and 5 bases, there was a span of 21 bases. In germline, CDR1 is MNHEY, CDR2 SMNVEV (reference sequence).